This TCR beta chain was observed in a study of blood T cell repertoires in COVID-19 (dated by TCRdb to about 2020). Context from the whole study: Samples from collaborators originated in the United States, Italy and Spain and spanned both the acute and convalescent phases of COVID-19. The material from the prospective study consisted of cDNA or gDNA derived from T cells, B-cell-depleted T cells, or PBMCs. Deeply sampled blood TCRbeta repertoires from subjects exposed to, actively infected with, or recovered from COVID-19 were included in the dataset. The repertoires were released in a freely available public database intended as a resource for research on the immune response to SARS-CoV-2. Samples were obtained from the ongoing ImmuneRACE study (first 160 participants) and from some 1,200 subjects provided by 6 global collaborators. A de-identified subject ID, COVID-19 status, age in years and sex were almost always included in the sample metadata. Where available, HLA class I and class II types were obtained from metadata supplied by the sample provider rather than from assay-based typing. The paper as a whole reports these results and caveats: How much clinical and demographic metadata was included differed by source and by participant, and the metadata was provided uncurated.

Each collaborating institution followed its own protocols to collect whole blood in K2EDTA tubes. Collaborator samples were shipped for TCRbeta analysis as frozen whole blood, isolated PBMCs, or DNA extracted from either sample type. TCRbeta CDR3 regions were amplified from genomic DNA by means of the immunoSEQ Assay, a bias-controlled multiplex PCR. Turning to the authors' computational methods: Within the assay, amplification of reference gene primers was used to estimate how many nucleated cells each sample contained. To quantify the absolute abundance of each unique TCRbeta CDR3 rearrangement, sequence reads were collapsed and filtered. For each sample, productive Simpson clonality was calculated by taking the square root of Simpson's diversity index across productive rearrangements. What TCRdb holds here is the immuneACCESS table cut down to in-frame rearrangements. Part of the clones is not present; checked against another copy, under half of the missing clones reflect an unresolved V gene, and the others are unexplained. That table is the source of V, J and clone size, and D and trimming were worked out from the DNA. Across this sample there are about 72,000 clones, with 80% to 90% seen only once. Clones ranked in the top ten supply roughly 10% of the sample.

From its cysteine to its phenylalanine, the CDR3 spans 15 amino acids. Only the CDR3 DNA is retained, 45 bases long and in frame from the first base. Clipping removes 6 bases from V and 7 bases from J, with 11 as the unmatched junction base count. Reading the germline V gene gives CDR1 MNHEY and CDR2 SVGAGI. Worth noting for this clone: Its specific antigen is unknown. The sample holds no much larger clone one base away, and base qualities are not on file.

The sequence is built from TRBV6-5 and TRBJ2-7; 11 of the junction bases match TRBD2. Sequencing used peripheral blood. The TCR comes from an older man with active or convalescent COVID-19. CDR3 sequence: CASSSGTSGTKEQYF. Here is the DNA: TGTGCCAGCAGCTCCGGGACTAGCGGAACGAAGGAGCAGTACTTC.